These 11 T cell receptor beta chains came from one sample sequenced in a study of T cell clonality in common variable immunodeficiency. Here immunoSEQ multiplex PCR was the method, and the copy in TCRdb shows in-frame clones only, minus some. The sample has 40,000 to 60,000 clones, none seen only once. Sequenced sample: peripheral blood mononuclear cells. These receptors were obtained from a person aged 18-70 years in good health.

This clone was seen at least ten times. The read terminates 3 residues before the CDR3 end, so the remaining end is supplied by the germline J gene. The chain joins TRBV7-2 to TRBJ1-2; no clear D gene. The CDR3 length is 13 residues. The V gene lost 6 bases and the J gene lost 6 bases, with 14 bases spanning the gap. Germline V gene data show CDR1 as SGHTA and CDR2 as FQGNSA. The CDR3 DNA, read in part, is TGTGCCAGCAGTTCCTTTCTGTCTAATGGC. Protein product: CASSSFLSNG. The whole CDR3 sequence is CASSSFLSNGYTF.

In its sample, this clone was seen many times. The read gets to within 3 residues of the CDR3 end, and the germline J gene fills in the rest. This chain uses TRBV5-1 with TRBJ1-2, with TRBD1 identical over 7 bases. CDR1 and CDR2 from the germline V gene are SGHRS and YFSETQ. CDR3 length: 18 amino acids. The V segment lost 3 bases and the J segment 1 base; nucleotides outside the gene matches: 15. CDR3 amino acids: CASSYAGTDRDGNYGYTF. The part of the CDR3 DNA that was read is TGCGCCAGCAGCTACGCCGGAACCGACAGGGACGGTAACTATGGC. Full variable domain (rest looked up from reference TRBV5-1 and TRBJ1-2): KAGVTQTPRYLIKTRGQQVTLSCSPISGHRSVSWYQQTPGQGLQFLFEYFSETQRNKGNFPGRFSGRQFSNSRSEMNVSTLELGDSALYLCASSYAGTDRDGNYGYTFGSGTRLTVV.

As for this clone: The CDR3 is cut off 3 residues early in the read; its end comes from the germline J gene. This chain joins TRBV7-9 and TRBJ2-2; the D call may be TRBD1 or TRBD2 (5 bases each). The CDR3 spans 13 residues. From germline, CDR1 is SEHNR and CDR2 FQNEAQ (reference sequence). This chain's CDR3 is CASTTLEGFELFF. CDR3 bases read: TGTGCCAGCACCACTCTAGAGGGGTTTGAG.

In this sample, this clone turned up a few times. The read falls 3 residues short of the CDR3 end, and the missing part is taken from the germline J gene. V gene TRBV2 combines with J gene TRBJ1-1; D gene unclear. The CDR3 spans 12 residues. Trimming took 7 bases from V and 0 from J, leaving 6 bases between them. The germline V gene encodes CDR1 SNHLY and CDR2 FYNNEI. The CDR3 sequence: CASNRMNTEAFF. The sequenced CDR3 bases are TGTGCCAGCAACAGAATGAACACTGAA.

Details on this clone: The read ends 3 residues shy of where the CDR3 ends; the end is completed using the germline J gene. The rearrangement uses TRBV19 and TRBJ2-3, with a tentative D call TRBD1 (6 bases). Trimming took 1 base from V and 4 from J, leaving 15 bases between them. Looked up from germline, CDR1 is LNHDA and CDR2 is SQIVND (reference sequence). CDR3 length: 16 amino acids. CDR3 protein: CASSIGLQGRADTQYF. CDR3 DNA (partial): TGTGCCAGTAGTATAGGGTTACAGGGCAGAGCAGATACG.

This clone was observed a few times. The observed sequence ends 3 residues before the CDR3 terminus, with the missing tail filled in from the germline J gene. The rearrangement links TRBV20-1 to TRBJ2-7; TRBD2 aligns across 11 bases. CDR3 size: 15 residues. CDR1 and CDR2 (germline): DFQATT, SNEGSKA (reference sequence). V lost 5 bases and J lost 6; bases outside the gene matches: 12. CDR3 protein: CSARYSGRAPREQYF. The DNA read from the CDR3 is TGCAGTGCTCGGTATAGCGGGAGGGCCCCTCGCGAG.

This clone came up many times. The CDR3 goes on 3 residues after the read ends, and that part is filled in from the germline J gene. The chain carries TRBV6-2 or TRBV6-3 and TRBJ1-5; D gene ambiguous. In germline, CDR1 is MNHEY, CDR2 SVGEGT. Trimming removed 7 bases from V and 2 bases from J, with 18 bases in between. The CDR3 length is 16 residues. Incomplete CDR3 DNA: TGTGCCAGCAACCACCGGTCCCGGTCCGGCAATCAGCCC. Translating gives CASNHRSRSGNQP. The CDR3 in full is CASNHRSRSGNQPQHF.

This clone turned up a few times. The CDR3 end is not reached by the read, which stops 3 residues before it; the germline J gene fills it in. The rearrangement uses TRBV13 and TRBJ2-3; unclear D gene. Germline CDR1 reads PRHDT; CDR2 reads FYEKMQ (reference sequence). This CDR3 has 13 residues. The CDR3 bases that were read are TGTGCCAGCAGCTTAGGTCGACAAGAGACG. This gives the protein CASSLGRQET. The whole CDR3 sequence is CASSLGRQETQYF.

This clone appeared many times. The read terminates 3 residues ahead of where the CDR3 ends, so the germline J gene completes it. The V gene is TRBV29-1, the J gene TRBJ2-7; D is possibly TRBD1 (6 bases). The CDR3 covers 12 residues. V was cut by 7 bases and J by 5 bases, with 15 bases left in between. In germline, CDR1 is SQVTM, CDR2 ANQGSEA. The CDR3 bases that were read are TGCAGCGCCATCCGGACAGACGACGAG. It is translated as CSAIRTDDE. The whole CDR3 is CSAIRTDDEQYF.

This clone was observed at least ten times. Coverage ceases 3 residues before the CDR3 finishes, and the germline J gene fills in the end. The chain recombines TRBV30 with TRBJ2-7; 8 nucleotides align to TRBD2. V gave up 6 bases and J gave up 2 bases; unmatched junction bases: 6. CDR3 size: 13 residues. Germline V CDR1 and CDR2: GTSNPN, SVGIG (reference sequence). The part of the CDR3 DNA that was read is TGTGCCTGCAAAGCGGGAGTGGCCTACGAG. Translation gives CACKAGVAYE. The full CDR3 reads CACKAGVAYEQYF.

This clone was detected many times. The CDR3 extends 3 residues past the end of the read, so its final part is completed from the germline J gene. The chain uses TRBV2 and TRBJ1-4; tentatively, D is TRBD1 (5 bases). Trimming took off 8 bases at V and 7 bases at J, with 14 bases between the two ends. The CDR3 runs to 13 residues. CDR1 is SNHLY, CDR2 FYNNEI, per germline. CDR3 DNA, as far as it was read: TGTGCCAGCGGGGCAAACCTTTCTGAAAAA. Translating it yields CASGANLSEK. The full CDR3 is CASGANLSEKLFF.